The clone carrying this T cell receptor beta chain was recorded only once. This sample is drawn from a study of blood T cell repertoires in COVID-19. This CDR3 is built from 16 residues. The ends lost 4 bases at V and 9 bases at J; junction bases unmatched: 14. Germline V CDR1 and CDR2: SGHKS, YYEKEE (reference sequence). Libraries were prepared by immunoSEQ multiplex PCR; TCRdb keeps only in-frame clonotypes and omits some of them. The data show hundreds of thousands of clones, roughly 86% seen once. This TCR derives from a woman under 40 with COVID-19, enrolled during active disease. The material sequenced was peripheral blood. The chain carries TRBV5-5 and TRBJ1-5, with TRBD1 matching over 9 bases. CDR3 bases: TGTGCCAGCAGCCTGGGGACAGGGCCCTGGACGGGGCCCCAGCATTTT. Its protein is CASSLGTGPWTGPQHF.